The T cell receptor (beta chain) described here comes from a study of T cell responses to AZD1222 COVID-19 vaccine. Study summary: Second-dose groups at about 4 or about 12 weeks were pooled.

V dropped 5 bases and J dropped 3; count of bases not matched to a gene: 10. Germline V lookup: CDR1 MNHNY, CDR2 SVGAGI (reference sequence). This CDR3 has 16 amino acids. Worth noting for this clone: Its matching antigen is unknown.

General observations from the study: Researchers took repertoire samples only after the peak T cell response had come. Regions 160-218 and 743-854 held dominance among vaccine-associated CD4 TCRs, which spanned spike.

Only in-frame clones appear in the TCRdb table, and some are missing; sequencing was by immunoSEQ multiplex PCR. The sample has fewer than 200,000 clones; 85% to 90% are singletons. The chain employs TRBV6-6 and TRBJ1-5; 7 bases align to TRBD1. The TCR sequence derives from an adult in good health. This specimen was peripheral blood, taken on day 0 of AZD1222 vaccination. CDR3 nucleotides: TGTGCCAGCAGTACCCCGACAGGGACTTTCAATCAGCCCCAGCATTTT. It yields the protein CASSTPTGTFNQPQHF.